This T cell receptor beta chain is from a study of PD-1 blockade in mismatch repair-deficient tumors. Study context: All were previously treated, progressing patients with about twelve mismatch repair-deficient cancer types.

Germline assignment: CDR1 SGDLS and CDR2 YYNGEE. With V trimmed by 0 bases and J by 0 bases, 3 bases remained unmatched. The CDR3 sequence is 16 residues long. Every patient had mismatch repair deficiency by PCR or immunohistochemistry. The table came from immunoSEQ multiplex PCR; TCRdb's copy has only in-frame clones and leaves some out. Here the sample spans approximately 79,000 clones, roughly 80% being singletons. The chain links TRBV9 to TRBJ2-1; 7 nucleotides agree with TRBD2. Sample: peripheral blood, taken 44 weeks after starting pembrolizumab. The receptor's source is an adult with mismatch repair-deficient cancer. The CDR3 DNA follows: TGTGCCAGCAGCGTAGATGGCGGGGGCTCCTACAATGAGCAGTTCTTC. Translated: CASSVDGGGSYNEQFF.